This TCR beta chain stems from a study of shared clonotypes between healthy human individuals. Study information: Researchers drew samples from two women and a few men aged 18 to 49. Study-wide points: Larger richness was generally estimated for naive than memory subsets. Relative to clonotypes present in all four donors, those not shared had lower generation probabilities.

Profiled with immunoSEQ multiplex PCR; TCRdb holds only in-frame clones, not every one. The table includes about 2.4 million clones, 80% to 95% detected once. Note on this clone: The target antigen is unknown.

This receptor was taken from a man between 18 and 29 years old in good health. Some clones in this sample may be carry-over from other donors' samples. Sequencing used naive CD4+ T cells from PBMCs. This sample's subset: CD45RA+ positively selected.

CDR3 sequence reads: CASSVAPSGTSGSYEQYF. DNA for the CDR3: TGTGCCAGCAGCGTAGCCCCTAGCGGGACGAGCGGGAGTTACGAGCAGTACTTC. The rearrangement joins TRBV9 to TRBJ2-7; TRBD2 matches at 9 bases. Looked up from germline, CDR1 is SGDLS and CDR2 is YYNGEE. The CDR3 contains 18 residues. Trimming at V came to 0 bases and at J to 4 bases, leaving 14 bases not matched to a gene.